Below are 10 T cell receptor beta chains sequenced from a single sample in a study of T cell changes during pregnancy in multiple sclerosis. Sequenced by immunoSEQ multiplex PCR; TCRdb stores in-frame clones only, minus some. The sample contains under 70,000 clones, about 90% of which appear only once. This sample comprised CD4+ T cells from peripheral blood mononuclear cells, obtained after pregnancy. The receptors here all came from a female donor in good health, enrolled as a control in a pregnancy study.

The gene calls are TRBV5-5 and TRBJ1-4; D perhaps matches TRBD1 (5 bases). Germline lookup yields CDR1 SGHKS and CDR2 YYEKEE (reference sequence). Trimming pared 4 bases from V and 0 bases from J, leaving 13 bases between. There are 16 residues in the CDR3. For the CDR3, the DNA is TGTGCCAGCAGCAGTCAGGGAGGGTCAACTAATGAAAAACTGTTTTTT. Protein sequence: CASSSQGGSTNEKLFF.

This clone was detected once. This rearrangement joins TRBV4-2 to TRBJ2-7; 8 bases are shared with TRBD2. The CDR3 is made up of 16 amino acids. With 0 bases clipped from V and 2 bases from J, the junction kept 6 bases outside the gene matches. Germline loops: CDR1 LGHNA, CDR2 YNFKEQ. Written as DNA, the CDR3 is TGTGCCAGCAGCCAAGATCTAACTAGCGGAACCTACGAGCAGTACTTC. Translation: CASSQDLTSGTYEQYF.

This chain links TRBV7-2 with TRBJ2-3; 8 nucleotides agree with TRBD1. V lost 3 bases to trimming and J lost 3 bases; unmatched junction nucleotides: 2. The CDR3 consists of 14 residues. The germline CDR1 and CDR2 sequences are SGHTA and FQGNSA. The CDR3 sequence: CASSFRQGTDTQYF. DNA of the CDR3: TGTGCCAGCAGCTTTAGACAGGGGACAGATACGCAGTATTTT.

The chain combines TRBV30 with TRBJ1-3; D remains unclear. V was pared by 0 bases and J by 9 bases, with 9 bases between. Germline V lookup: CDR1 GTSNPN, CDR2 SVGIG (reference sequence). This CDR3 is 12 amino acids long. The CDR3 loop is CAWSVPPGTIYF. CDR3 DNA: TGTGCCTGGAGTGTTCCTCCAGGCACCATATATTTT.

V is TRBV7-2 and J is TRBJ2-3, with D possibly TRBD1 on 5 matching bases. The CDR3 length is 16 residues. The germline CDR1 and CDR2 sequences are SGHTA and FQGNSA. V dropped 1 base and J dropped 4 bases, with 15 bases sitting between them. CDR3 nucleotide sequence: TGTGCCAGCAGCTTAGAAGGGGTCAGGGCCCCAGATACGCAGTATTTT. This gives the protein CASSLEGVRAPDTQYF.

The rearrangement joins TRBV28 to TRBJ1-3; D unresolved. V gave up 0 bases and J gave up 0 bases, with 6 bases separating them. The germline V gene has CDR1 MDHEN and CDR2 SYDVKM. The CDR3 contains 15 residues. The CDR3 nucleotides are TGTGCCAGCAGTTTATGGAGAGTCTCTGGAAACACCATATATTTT. Residues: CASSLWRVSGNTIYF.

DNA of the CDR3: TGTGCCAGCGGTTCCGGGACAGGCGATTCACCCCTCCACTTT. Its translation is CASGSGTGDSPLHF. This chain connects TRBV11-1 to TRBJ1-6, with 8 bases aligning to TRBD1. This CDR3 has 14 amino acids. The V and J ends lost 8 bases and 8 bases, in that order; junction bases with no gene match: 8. Germline V gene data show CDR1 as SGHAT and CDR2 as FQDESV (reference sequence).

CDR3 in amino acids: CASSQVQRPNTEAFF. The CDR3 nucleotides read TGCGCCAGCAGCCAAGTCCAGCGACCCAACACTGAAGCTTTCTTT. This sequence joins TRBV4-3 and TRBJ1-1; D gene ambiguous. This CDR3 is 15 amino acids long. Per germline, CDR1 LGHNA and CDR2 YSLEER. Trimming stripped 1 base from V and 2 bases from J, with 11 bases between.

This chain uses TRBV5-1 with TRBJ1-6; 7 positions agree with TRBD1. V lost 0 bases to trimming and J lost 2 bases; unmatched junction nucleotides: 2. The CDR3 has 16 amino acids. Per the germline V gene, CDR1 is SGHRS and CDR2 is YFSETQ. The CDR3 spells CASSLEGATYNSPLHF. The CDR3 coding sequence is TGCGCCAGCAGCTTGGAGGGGGCCACCTATAATTCACCCCTCCACTTT.

This chain joins TRBV5-4 and TRBJ1-4, with a weak D call TRBD1 (5 bases). V was pared by 4 bases and J by 0 bases, with 19 bases between. Germline V gene lookup returns CDR1 SGHNT and CDR2 YYREEE (reference sequence). The CDR3 is made up of 18 amino acids. DNA of the CDR3: TGTGCCAGCAGCAACGGTGGGGCCCCACTAACAACTAATGAAAAACTGTTTTTT. This gives the protein CASSNGGAPLTTNEKLFF. Full variable domain (remainder filled in from reference TRBV5-4 and TRBJ1-4): ETGVTQSPTHLIKTRGQQVTLRCSSQSGHNTVSWYQQALGQGPQFIFQYYREEENGRGNFPPRFSGLQFPNYSSELNVNALELDDSALYLCASSNGGAPLTTNEKLFFGSGTQLSVL.